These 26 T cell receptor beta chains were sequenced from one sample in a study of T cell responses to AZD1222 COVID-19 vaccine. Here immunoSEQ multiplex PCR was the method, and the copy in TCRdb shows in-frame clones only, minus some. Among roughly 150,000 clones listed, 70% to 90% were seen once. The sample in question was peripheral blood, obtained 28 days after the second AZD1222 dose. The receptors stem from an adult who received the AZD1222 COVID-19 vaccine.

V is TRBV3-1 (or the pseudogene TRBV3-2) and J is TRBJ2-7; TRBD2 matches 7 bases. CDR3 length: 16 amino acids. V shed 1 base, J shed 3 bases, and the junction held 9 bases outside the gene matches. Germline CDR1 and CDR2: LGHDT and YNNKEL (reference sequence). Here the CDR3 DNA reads TGTGCCAGCAGCCAAGTTGGAGGGACTACCGGCTACGAGCAGTACTTC. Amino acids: CASSQVGGTTGYEQYF.

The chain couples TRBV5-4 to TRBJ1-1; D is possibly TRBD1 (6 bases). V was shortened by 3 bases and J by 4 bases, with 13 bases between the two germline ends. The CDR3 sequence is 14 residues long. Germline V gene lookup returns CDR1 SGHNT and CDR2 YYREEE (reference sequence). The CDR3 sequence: CASSSRGGITEAFF. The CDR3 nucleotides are TGTGCCAGCAGCTCCAGGGGCGGTATCACTGAAGCTTTCTTT.

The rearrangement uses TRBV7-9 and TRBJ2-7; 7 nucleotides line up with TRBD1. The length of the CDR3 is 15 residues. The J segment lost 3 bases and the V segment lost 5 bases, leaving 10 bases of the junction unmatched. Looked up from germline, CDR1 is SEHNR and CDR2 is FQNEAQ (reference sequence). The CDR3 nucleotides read TGTGCCAGCAGCCCACGGTCCGACAGGGTCTACGAGCAGTACTTC. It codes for CASSPRSDRVYEQYF.

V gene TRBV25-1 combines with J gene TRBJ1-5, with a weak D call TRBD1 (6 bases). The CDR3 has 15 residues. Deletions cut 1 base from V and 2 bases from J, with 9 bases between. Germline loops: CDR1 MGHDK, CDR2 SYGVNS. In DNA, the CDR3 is TGTGCCAGCAGTGAATTACAGGGAGGCAATCAGCCCCAGCATTTT. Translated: CASSELQGGNQPQHF.

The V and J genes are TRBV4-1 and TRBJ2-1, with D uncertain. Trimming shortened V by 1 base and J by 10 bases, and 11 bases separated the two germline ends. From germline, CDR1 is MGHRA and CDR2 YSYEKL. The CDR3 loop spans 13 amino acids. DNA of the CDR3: TGCGCCAGCAGCCAAGTGCTAGACGGCGAGCAGTTCTTC. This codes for CASSQVLDGEQFF.

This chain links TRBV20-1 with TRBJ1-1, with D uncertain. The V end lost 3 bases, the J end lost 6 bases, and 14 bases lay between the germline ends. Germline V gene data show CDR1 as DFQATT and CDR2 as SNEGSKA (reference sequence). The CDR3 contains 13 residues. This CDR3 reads CSASRAWGSEAFF. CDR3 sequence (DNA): TGCAGTGCTAGTCGTGCGTGGGGATCTGAAGCTTTCTTT.

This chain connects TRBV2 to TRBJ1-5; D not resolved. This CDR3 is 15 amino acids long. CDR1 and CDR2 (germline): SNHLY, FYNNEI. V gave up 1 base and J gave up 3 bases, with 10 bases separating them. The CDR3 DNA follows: TGTGCCAGCAGTGAAGAAGCGCAAGTCAATCAGCCCCAGCATTTT. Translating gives CASSEEAQVNQPQHF.

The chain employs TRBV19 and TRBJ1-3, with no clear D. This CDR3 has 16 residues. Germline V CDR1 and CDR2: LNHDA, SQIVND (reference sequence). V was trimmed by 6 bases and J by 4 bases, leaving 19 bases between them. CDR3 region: CASRAVADSSGNTIYF. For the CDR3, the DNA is TGTGCCAGTAGAGCGGTAGCCGACTCTTCGGGAAACACCATATATTTT.

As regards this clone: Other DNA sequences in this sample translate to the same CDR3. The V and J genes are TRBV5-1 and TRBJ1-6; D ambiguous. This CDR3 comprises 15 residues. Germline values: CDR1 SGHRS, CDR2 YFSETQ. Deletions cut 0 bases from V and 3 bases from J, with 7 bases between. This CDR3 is CASSLGPGYNSPLHF. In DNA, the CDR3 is TGCGCCAGCAGCTTGGGCCCAGGCTATAATTCACCCCTCCACTTT.

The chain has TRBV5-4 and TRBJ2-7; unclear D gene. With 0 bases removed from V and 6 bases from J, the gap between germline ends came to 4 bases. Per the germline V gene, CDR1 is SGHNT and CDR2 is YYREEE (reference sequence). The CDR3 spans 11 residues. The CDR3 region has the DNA TGTGCCAGCAGCTTGGACTCCGAGCAGTACTTC. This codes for CASSLDSEQYF. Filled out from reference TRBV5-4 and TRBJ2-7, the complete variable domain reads ETGVTQSPTHLIKTRGQQVTLRCSSQSGHNTVSWYQQALGQGPQFIFQYYREEENGRGNFPPRFSGLQFPNYSSELNVNALELDDSALYLCASSLDSEQYFGPGTRLTVT.

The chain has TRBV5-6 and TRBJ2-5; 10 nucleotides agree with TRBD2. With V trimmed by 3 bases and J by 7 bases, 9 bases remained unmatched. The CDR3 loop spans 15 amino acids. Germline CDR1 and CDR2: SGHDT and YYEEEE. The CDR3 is CASSSSTSGARTQYF. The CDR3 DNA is TGTGCCAGCAGCTCTTCCACTAGCGGGGCCCGGACCCAGTACTTC.

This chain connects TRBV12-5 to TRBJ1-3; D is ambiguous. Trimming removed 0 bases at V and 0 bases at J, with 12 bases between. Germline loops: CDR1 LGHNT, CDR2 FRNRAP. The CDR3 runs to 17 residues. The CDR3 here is CASGLVGSPISGNTIYF. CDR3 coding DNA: TGTGCTAGTGGTTTGGTAGGCAGCCCCATCTCTGGAAACACCATATATTTT.

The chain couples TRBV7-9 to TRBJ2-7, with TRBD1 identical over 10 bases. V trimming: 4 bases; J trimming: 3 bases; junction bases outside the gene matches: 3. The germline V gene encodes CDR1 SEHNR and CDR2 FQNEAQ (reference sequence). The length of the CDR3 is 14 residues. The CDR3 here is CASSWTGGVYEQYF. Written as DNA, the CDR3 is TGTGCCAGCAGCTGGACAGGGGGGGTCTACGAGCAGTACTTC.

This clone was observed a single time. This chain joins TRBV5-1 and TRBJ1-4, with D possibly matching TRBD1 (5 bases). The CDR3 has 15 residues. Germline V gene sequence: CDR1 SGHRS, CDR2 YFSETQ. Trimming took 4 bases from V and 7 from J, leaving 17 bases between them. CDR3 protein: CASSPLSGQGEKLFF. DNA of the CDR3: TGCGCCAGCAGCCCCTTATCGGGCCAGGGTGAAAAACTGTTTTTT.

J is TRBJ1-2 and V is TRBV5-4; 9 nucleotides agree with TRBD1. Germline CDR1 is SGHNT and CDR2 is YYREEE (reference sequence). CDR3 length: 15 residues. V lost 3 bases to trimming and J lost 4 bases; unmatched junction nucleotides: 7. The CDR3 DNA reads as TGTGCCAGCAGCTCCCGGACAGGGGAAGGCTATGGCTACACCTTC. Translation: CASSSRTGEGYGYTF.

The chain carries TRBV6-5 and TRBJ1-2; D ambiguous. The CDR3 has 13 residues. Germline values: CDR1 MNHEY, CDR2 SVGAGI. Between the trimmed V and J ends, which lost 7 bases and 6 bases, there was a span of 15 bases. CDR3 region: CASKEGQLNGYTF. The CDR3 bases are TGTGCCAGCAAGGAAGGTCAGCTAAATGGCTACACCTTC.

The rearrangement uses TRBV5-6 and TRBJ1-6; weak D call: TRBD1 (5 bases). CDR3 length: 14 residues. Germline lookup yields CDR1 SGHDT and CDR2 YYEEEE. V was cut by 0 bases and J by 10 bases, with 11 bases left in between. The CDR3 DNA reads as TGTGCCAGCAGCTTGGCGGGGCTTGGGTCACCCCTCCACTTT. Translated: CASSLAGLGSPLHF.

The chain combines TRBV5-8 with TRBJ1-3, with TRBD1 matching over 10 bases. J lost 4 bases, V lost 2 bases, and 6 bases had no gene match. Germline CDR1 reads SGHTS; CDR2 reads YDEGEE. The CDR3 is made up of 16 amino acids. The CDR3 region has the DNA TGTGCCAGCAGCTTCACCGGGACAGGGGCAGGAAACACCATATATTTT. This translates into CASSFTGTGAGNTIYF.

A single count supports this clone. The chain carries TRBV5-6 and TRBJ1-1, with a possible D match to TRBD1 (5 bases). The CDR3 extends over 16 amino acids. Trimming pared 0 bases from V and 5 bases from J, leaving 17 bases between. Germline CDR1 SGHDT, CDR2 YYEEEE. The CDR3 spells CASSLVSGKVLTEAFF. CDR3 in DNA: TGTGCCAGCAGCTTGGTTTCAGGGAAAGTATTGACTGAAGCTTTCTTT.

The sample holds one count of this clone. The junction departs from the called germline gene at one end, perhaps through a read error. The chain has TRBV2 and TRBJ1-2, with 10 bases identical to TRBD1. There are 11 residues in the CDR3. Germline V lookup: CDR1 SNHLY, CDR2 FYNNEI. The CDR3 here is CASSGDRGYSF. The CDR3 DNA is TGTGCCAGCAGTGGGGACAGGGGCTACTCCTTC.

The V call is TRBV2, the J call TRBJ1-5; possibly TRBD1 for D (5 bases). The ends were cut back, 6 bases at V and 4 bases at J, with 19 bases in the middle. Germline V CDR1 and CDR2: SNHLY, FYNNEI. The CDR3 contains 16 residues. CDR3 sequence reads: CASSGDRGTGNQPQHF. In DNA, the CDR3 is TGTGCCAGCAGCGGCGACCGTGGGACGGGTAATCAGCCCCAGCATTTT. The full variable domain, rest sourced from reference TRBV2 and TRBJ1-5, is EPEVTQTPSHQVTQMGQEVILRCVPISNHLYFYWYRQILGQKVEFLVSFYNNEISEKSEIFDDQFSVERPDGSNFTLKIRSTKLEDSAMYFCASSGDRGTGNQPQHFGDGTRLSIL.

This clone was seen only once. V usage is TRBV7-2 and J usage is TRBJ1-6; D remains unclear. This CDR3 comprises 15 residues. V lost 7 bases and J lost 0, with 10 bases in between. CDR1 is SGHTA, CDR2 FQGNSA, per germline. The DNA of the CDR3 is TGTGCCAGCAACCAGGATAGCTCCTATAATTCACCCCTCCACTTT. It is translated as CASNQDSSYNSPLHF.

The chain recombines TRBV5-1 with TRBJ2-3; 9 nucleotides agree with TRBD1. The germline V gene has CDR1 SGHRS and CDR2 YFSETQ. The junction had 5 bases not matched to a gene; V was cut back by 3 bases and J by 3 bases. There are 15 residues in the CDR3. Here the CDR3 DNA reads TGCGCCAGCAGCTACGGACAGGGGTCTACAGATACGCAGTATTTT. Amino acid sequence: CASSYGQGSTDTQYF.

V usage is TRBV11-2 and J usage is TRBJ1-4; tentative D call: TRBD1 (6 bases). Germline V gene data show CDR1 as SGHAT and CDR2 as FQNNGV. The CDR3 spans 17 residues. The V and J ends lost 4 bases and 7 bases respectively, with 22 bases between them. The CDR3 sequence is CASSSRLKTGFREKLFF. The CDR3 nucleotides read TGTGCCAGCAGCTCCCGACTTAAGACAGGCTTTCGTGAAAAACTGTTTTTT.

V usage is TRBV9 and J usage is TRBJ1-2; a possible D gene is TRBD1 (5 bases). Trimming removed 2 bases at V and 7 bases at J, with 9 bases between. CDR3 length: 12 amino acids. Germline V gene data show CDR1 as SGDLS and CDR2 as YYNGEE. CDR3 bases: TGTGCCAGCAGCGTTCAGGGCTCTGGCTACACCTTC. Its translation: CASSVQGSGYTF.

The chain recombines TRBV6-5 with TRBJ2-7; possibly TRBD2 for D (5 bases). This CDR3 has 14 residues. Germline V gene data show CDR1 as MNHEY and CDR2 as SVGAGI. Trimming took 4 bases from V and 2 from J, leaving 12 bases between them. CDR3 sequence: CASSSAVGAYEQYF. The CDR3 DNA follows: TGTGCCAGCAGTTCGGCGGTGGGAGCCTACGAGCAGTACTTC.